This TCR beta chain was found in a study of T cell changes during pregnancy in multiple sclerosis. The V and J ends lost 4 bases and 13 bases respectively, with 16 bases between them. The CDR3 extends over 13 amino acids. The germline CDR1 and CDR2 sequences are SGHTA and FQGNSA. This table comes from immunoSEQ multiplex PCR, and its TCRdb copy is limited to in-frame clones, with some not included. Of roughly 49,000 clones in the sample, around 91% were seen once. The sequence was obtained from a female donor in good health, enrolled as a control in a pregnancy study. The source was CD4+ T cells from peripheral blood mononuclear cells, collected in the second trimester of pregnancy. The chain links TRBV7-2 to TRBJ2-2, with a possible D match to TRBD2 (7 bases). The CDR3: CASSSRGAQGLFF. The CDR3 DNA reads TGTGCCAGCAGCTCCCGGGGGGCACAGGGGCTGTTTTTT.